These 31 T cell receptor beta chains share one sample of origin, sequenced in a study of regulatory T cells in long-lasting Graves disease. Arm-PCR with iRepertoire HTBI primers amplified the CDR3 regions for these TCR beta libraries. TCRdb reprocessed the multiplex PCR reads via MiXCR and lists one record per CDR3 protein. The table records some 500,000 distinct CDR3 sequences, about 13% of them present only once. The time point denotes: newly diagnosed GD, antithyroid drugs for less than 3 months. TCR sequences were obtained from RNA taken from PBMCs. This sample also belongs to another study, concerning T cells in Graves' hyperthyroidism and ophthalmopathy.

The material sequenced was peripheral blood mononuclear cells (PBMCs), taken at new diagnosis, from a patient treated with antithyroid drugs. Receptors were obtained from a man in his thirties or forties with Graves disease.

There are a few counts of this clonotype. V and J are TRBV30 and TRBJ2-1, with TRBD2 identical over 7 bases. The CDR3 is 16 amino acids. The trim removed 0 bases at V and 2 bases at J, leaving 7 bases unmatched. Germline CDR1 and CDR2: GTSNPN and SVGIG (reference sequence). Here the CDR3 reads CAWSVRGREPYNEQFF. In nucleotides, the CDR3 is TGTGCCTGGAGTGTACGCGGGCGGGAGCCCTACAATGAGCAGTTCTTC.

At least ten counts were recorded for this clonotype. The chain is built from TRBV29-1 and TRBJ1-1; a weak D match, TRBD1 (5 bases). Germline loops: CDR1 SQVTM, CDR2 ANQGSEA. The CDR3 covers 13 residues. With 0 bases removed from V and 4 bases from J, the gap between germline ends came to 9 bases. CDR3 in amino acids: CSVEEGRSTEAFF. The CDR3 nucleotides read TGCAGCGTTGAAGAGGGGCGGAGCACTGAAGCTTTCTTT.

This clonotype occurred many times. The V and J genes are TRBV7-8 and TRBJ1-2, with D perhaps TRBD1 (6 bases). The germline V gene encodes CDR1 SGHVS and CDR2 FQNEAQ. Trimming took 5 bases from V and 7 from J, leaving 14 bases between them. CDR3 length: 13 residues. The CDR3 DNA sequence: TGTGCCAGCAGCCCTCCGGGGGCGCTTGGCTACACCTTC. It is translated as CASSPPGALGYTF.

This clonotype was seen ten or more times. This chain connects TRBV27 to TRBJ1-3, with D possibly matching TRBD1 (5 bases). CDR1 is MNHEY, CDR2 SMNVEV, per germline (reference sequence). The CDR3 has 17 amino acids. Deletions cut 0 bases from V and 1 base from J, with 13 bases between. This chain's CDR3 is CASSLSPGPQSGNTIYF. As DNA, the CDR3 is TGTGCCAGCAGTTTATCGCCAGGGCCCCAGTCTGGAAACACCATATATTTT.

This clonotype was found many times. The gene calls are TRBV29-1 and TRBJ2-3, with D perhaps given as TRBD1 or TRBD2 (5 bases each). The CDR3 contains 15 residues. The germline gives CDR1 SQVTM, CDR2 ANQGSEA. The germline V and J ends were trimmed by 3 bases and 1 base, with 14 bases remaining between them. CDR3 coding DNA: TGCAGCGTTGACAGGGAGTCTCTACGCACAGATACGCAGTATTTT. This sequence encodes CSVDRESLRTDTQYF.

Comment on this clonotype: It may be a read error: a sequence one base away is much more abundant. CDR3 bases: TGTGCCAGCAGCTTAATAGGGCTAGCCGGCGTTCGTGGGCAGTTCTTC. Translating gives CASSLIGLAGVRGQFF. V gene TRBV13 combines with J gene TRBJ2-1; D might be TRBD2 (5 bases). From germline, CDR1 is PRHDT and CDR2 FYEKMQ (reference sequence). Between the trimmed V and J ends, which lost 2 bases and 12 bases, there was a span of 23 bases. The CDR3 spans 16 residues.

CDR3 protein: CASSQRGTGGNGGELFF. The DNA of the CDR3 is TGTGCCAGCAGCCAAAGGGGAACGGGAGGCAACGGCGGGGAGCTGTTTTTT. V is TRBV3-1 and J is TRBJ2-2; 7 bases align to TRBD2. The CDR3 consists of 17 residues. Germline V CDR1 and CDR2: LGHDT, YNNKEL (reference sequence). V was pared by 2 bases and J by 7 bases, with 13 bases of the junction left unmatched.

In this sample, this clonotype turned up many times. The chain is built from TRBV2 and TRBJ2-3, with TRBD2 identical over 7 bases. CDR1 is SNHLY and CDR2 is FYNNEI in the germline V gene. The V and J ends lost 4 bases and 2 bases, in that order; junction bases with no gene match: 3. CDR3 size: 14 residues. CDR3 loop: CASSGAGVTDTQYF. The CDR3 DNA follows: TGTGCCAGCAGTGGGGCGGGAGTCACAGATACGCAGTATTTT.

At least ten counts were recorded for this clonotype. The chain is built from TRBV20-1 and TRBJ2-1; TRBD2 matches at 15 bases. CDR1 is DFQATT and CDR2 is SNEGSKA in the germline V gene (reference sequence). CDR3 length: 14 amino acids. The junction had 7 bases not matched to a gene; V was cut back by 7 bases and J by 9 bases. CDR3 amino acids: CSVLGTSGRIEQFF. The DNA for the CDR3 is TGCAGTGTGCTAGGGACTAGCGGGAGGATTGAGCAGTTCTTC.

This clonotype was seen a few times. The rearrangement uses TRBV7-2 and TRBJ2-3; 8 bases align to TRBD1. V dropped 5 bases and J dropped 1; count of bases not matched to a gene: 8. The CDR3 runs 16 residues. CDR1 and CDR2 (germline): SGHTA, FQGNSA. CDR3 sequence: CASSPRMTGGTDTQYF. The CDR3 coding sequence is TGTGCCAGCAGCCCCCGGATGACAGGGGGCACAGATACGCAGTATTTT.

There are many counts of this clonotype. The DNA of the CDR3 is TGTGCCAGCAGCTTAGTACCGTCAGATACGCAGTATTTT. This encodes CASSLVPSDTQYF. The V call is TRBV7-2, the J call TRBJ2-3; D gene ambiguous. The germline V and J ends were trimmed by 1 base and 4 bases, with 6 bases remaining between them. Germline values: CDR1 SGHTA, CDR2 FQGNSA. CDR3 length equals 13 residues.

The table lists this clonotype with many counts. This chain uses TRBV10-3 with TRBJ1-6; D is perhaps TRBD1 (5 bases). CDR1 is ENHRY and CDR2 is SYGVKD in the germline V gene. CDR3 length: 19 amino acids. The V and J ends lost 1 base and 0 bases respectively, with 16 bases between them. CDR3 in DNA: TGTGCCATCAGTGAGTGGGGACCGAAACTAAGCTCCTATAATTCACCCCTCCACTTT. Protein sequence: CAISEWGPKLSSYNSPLHF.

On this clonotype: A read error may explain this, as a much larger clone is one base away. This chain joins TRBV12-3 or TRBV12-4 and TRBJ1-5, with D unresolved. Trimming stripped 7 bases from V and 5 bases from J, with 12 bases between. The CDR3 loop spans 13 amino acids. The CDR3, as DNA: TGTGCCAGCACCCTGACCCTCTATCAGCCCCAGCATTTT. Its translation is CASTLTLYQPQHF.

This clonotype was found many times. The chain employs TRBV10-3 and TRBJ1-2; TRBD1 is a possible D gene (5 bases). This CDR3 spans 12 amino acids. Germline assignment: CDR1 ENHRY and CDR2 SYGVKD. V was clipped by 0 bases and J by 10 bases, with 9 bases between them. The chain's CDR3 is CAISESRGDYTF. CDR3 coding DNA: TGTGCCATCAGTGAGTCTAGGGGTGACTACACCTTC.

DNA of the CDR3: TGCGCCAGCAGCACGGGACGATCCCAAGAGACCCAGTACTTC. Translating gives CASSTGRSQETQYF. The V and J genes are TRBV5-1 and TRBJ2-5; D tentatively reads TRBD1 or TRBD2 (5 bases each). Trimming removed 4 bases at V and 1 base at J, with 11 bases between. The CDR3 has 14 amino acids. Looked up from germline, CDR1 is SGHRS and CDR2 is YFSETQ.

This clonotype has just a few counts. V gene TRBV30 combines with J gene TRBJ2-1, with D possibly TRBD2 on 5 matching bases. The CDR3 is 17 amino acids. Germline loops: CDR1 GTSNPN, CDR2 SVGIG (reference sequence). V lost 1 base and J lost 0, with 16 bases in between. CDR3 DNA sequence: TGTGCCTGGAGTGCTTTCGTAGCGCTCCCCTCCTACAATGAGCAGTTCTTC. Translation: CAWSAFVALPSYNEQFF.

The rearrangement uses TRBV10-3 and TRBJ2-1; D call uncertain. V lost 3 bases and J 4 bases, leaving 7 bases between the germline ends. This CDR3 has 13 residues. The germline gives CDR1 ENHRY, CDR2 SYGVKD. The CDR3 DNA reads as TGTGCCATCAGTGATGTCACGTACAATGAGCAGTTCTTC. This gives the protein CAISDVTYNEQFF.

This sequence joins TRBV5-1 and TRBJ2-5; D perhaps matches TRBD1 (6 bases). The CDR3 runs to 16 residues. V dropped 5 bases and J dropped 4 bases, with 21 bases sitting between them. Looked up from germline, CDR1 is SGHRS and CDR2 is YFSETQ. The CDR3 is CASRRGYTKGGETQYF. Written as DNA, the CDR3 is TGCGCCAGCAGAAGAGGGTATACAAAAGGGGGAGAGACCCAGTACTTC. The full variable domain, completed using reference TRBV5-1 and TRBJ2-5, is KAGVTQTPRYLIKTRGQQVTLSCSPISGHRSVSWYQQTPGQGLQFLFEYFSETQRNKGNFPGRFSGRQFSNSRSEMNVSTLELGDSALYLCASRRGYTKGGETQYFGPGTRLLVL.

The CDR3 sequence: CASTISVVSGNTIYF. The CDR3 DNA is TGTGCCAGCACGATCTCAGTCGTCTCTGGAAACACCATATATTTT. The rearrangement uses TRBV12-3 or TRBV12-4 and TRBJ1-3; D unclear. CDR3 length: 15 amino acids. Trimming removed 7 bases from V and 0 bases from J, with 13 bases in between.

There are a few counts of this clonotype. The CDR3 sequence is CASLSVARGANTEAFF. The CDR3 DNA is TGCGCCAGCCTTTCCGTGGCTAGAGGGGCGAACACTGAAGCTTTCTTT. This chain joins TRBV4-1 and TRBJ1-1; weak D call: TRBD1 (5 bases). Trimming left V 8 bases short and J 1 base short, with 20 bases between. Germline assignment: CDR1 MGHRA and CDR2 YSYEKL. This CDR3 comprises 16 residues.

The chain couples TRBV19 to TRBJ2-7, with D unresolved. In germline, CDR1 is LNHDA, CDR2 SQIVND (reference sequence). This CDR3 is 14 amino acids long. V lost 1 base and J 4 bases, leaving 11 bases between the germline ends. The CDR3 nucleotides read TGTGCCAGTAGTATAGGCTCCGTGGGGTACGAGCAGTACTTC. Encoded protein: CASSIGSVGYEQYF.

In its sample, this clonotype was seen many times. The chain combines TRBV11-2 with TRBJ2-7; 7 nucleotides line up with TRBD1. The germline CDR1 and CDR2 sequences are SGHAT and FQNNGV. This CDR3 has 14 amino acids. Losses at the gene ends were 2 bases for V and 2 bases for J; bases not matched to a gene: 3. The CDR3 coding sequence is TGTGCCAGCAGCTTAAGTACAGGGGCCTACGAGCAGTACTTC. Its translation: CASSLSTGAYEQYF.

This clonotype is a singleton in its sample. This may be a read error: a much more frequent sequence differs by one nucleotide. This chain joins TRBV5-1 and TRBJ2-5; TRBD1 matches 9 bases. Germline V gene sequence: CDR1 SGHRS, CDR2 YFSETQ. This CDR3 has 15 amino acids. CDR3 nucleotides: TGCGCCAGCAGCAGTGGACAGGGGCTGGGGGAGACCCAGTGCTTC. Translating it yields CASSSGQGLGETQCF.

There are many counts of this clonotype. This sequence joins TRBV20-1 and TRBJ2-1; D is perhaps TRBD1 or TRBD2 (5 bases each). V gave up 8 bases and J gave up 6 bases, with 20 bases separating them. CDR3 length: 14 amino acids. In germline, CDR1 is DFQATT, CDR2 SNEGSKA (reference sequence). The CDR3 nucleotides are TGCAGTACGATAGAGGGGCCAGCTCGCAATGAGCAGTTCTTC. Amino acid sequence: CSTIEGPARNEQFF.

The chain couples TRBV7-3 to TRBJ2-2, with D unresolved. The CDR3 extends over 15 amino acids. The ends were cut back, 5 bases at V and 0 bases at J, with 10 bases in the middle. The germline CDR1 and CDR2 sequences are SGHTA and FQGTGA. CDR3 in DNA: TGTGCCAGCAGCACCGGGCCCCCGAACACCGGGGAGCTGTTTTTT. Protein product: CASSTGPPNTGELFF.

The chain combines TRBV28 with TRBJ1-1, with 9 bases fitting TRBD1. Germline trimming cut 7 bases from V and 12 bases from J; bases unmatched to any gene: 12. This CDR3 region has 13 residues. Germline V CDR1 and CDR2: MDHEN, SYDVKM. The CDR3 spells CASTLSGTGLSFF. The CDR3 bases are TGTGCCAGCACTCTCTCCGGGACAGGGTTATCTTTCTTT.

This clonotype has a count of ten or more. The CDR3 DNA is TGTGCCGTTGCATTCCGGCAGGACAGCTATGGCTACACCTTC. As protein: CAVAFRQDSYGYTF. This chain links TRBV10-3 with TRBJ1-2; possibly TRBD1 for D (6 bases). Per the germline V gene, CDR1 is ENHRY and CDR2 is SYGVKD. V was clipped by 11 bases and J by 4 bases, with 20 bases between them. This CDR3 comprises 14 residues.

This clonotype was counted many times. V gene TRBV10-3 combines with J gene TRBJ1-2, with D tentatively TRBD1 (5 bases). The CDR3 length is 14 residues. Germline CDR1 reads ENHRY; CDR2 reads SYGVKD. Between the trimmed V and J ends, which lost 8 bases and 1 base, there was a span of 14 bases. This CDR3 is CAIREGRINYGYTF. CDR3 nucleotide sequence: TGTGCCATCCGGGAGGGGCGAATTAACTATGGCTACACCTTC.

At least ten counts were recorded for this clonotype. Here the CDR3 DNA reads TGTGCCAGCCTAGCAGGGCTCAACACTGAAGCTTTCTTT. It codes for CASLAGLNTEAFF. This chain connects TRBV3-1 to TRBJ1-1; TRBD1 might be the D (5 bases). Looked up from germline, CDR1 is LGHDT and CDR2 is YNNKEL (reference sequence). CDR3 length: 13 residues. The V end was cut by 8 bases, the J end by 2 bases, with 12 bases between.

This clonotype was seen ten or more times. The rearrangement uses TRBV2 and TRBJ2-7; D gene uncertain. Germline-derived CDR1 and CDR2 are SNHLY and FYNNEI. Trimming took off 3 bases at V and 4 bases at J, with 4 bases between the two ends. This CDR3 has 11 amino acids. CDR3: CASSEVYEQYF. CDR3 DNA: TGTGCCAGCAGTGAGGTGTACGAGCAGTACTTC.

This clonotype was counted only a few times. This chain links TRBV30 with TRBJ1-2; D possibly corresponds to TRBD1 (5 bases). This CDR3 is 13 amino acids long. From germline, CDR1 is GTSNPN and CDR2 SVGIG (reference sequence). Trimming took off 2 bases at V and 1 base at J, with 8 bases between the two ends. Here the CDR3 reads CAWSQTVNYGYTF. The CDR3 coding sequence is TGTGCCTGGAGTCAGACAGTTAACTATGGCTACACCTTC.